This T cell receptor beta chain was documented in a study of blood T cell repertoires in COVID-19 (dated by TCRdb to about 2020). About the full investigation: Collaborator samples came from the United States, Italy and Spain and covered acute and convalescent phases of COVID-19. The prospective study material was composed of cDNA or gDNA derived from T cells, B-cell-depleted T cells, or PBMCs. The repertoires were released in a freely available public database intended as a resource for research on the immune response to SARS-CoV-2. The samples were drawn from two sources: the first 160 participants of the ongoing ImmuneRACE study, and 1,000 to 1,500 subjects contributed by 6 global collaborators. Nearly every sample came with metadata listing a de-identified subject ID, COVID-19 status, age in years and sex. HLA class I and class II types, where available, came from metadata supplied by the sample provider rather than from assay-based typing. Subjects who had been exposed to COVID-19, were actively infected with it, or had recovered from it provided the deeply sampled blood TCRbeta repertoires that made up the dataset. The full study reports these points: The amount of clinical and demographic metadata varied by source and participant and was provided uncurated.

TCRbeta CDR3 regions were amplified from genomic DNA using the immunoSEQ Assay, a bias-controlled multiplex PCR. Turning to the authors' computational methods: The number of nucleated cells in each sample was estimated by amplification of reference gene primers within the assay. To quantify the absolute abundance of each unique TCRbeta CDR3 rearrangement, sequence reads were collapsed and filtered. Productive Simpson clonality was computed per sample as the square root of Simpson's diversity index over productive rearrangements. TCRdb re-hosts the immuneACCESS table, in-frame sequences only. Its copies lack some clones; in the studies checked, an unresolved V gene accounts for under half of them, and the cause for the rest is not known. That table furnishes V, J and clone size, whereas the DNA furnished D and trimming. In all, the sample holds about 180,000 clones, and about 81% of those were seen once. The ten largest clones take up over 9.5% of the sample.

In Seattle, one collaborating source enrolled patients while the infection was active and tracked those patients longitudinally over the course of disease. The collaborating institutions used their own protocols to collect whole blood in K2EDTA tubes. For TCRbeta analysis, collaborator samples were shipped as frozen whole blood, as isolated PBMCs, or as DNA extracted from either sample type. Sequences SGHAT (CDR1) and FQNNGV (CDR2) are obtained from the germline V gene. Inclusive of the bounding cysteine and phenylalanine, the CDR3 is 12 residues long. Kept here is only the CDR3 DNA, which spans 36 bases and is read in frame from base 1. V and J lose 3 bases and 9 bases, and a span of 6 bases separates them. In the case of this clone: Its antigen has not been determined. Base qualities are not provided; no much larger clone lies one nucleotide away.

The V gene is TRBV11-2 and the J gene is TRBJ1-6, with the D gene not confidently named. The sequence came from a woman at least 80 years old with COVID-19, enrolled during active disease. Source material: peripheral blood. The CDR3 amino acid sequence is: CASSLPGSPLHF. The DNA is as follows: TGTGCCAGCAGCTTGCCCGGTTCACCCCTCCACTTT.